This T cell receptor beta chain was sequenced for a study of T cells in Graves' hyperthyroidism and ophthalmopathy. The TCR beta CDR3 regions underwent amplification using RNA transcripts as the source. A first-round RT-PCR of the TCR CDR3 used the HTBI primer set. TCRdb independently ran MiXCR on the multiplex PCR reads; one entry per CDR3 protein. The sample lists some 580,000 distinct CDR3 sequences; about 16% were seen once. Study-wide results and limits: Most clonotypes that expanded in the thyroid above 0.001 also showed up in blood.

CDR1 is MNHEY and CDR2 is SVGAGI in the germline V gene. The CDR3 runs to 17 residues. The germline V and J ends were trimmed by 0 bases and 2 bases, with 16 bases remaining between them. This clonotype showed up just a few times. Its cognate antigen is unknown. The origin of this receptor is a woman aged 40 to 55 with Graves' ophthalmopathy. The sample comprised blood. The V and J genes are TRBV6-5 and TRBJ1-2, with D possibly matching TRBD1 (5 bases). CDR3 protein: CASSYSLAETENYGYTF. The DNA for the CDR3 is TGTGCCAGCAGTTACTCCTTGGCCGAGACAGAAAACTATGGCTACACCTTC.